The TCR beta chain under discussion was sequenced for a study of cytomegalovirus exposure and HLA in healthy donors (dated 2017 in TCRdb). About the full investigation: An earlier analysis of about 560 of the donors reported 276 Gb of sequence data and 100 million to 120 million unique TCR beta sequences obtained from about 200 million T cells. An early release covering roughly 600 HLA-typed donors comprised about 300 gigabases of sequencing data and tens of millions of unique TCR sequences. Of the roughly 400 genotyped donors, over 65% fell in the genetic ancestry cluster associated with self-reported Caucasian donors. The study aimed to test whether cataloging public T cell receptors could reveal signatures of past pathogen exposure. Using immunosequencing, the study profiled T cell repertoires from around 680 subjects and related those repertoires to cytomegalovirus serostatus. Besides the first cohort of 666 subjects, a separate validation cohort made up of roughly 130 different subjects was used. To predict cytomegalovirus infection status, the study combined high-throughput TCR immunosequencing, statistical association of individual TCRs with disease status, and machine learning. In a later analysis, previously published TCR beta repertoires from 550 to 700 donors were re-analyzed and high-resolution HLA genotyping was added so that TCR occurrence patterns could be studied. Rather than using new phenotypic data, the later analysis identified candidate immune exposures from TCR beta sequences and from how often those sequences occurred across donors. In an earlier analysis of about 590 of the donors, high-throughput TCR beta sequencing was used to judge whether each TCR beta V gene segment behaved as functional or pseudogenic. Donor age, sex, ethnicity and CMV serostatus were compiled alongside the repertoire data. A later genetic analysis took genome-wide SNP genotypes for about 55% of the 666 donors and used that subset as a discovery cohort. Every discovery cohort repertoire had been produced on one sequencing platform. HLA typing included class I and class II loci at four-digit resolution. Typing coverage differed by locus: A, B, C, DRB1 and DQB1 were typed in about 620-640 donors, DQA1 in approximately 520, DPA1 in some 610, and DPB1 in just under 490. Because of strong linkage in the cohort, four or five DR-DQ haplotypes were treated as single units for association and clustering. Among 398 genotyped donors of the cohort, an average of approximately 240,000 unique TCR beta nucleotide sequences were sequenced per donor, around 20% of them non-productive.

A word on this clone: Its antigen target is currently unknown. There are no base qualities to consult, and no much larger clone falls within one base.

Receptor amplification or capture employed the immunoSEQ multiplex PCR assay. For the multiplex PCR, a mixture combining 60 forward primers for TCR Vbeta segments and 13 reverse primers for TCR Jbeta segments was used. The CDR3 region of rearranged TCR beta genes was amplified from genomic DNA with a multiplex PCR assay. The amplified TCR beta libraries were sequenced on the Illumina HiSeq System as 87-base-pair reads. The authors processed their data as follows. In a later analysis, tens of millions of unique TCR beta chains were counted across the 650 to 700 repertoires, and roughly 9.9 million of these chains were shared by at least two donors. Raw reads were error-corrected and collapsed into unique sequences with a nearest-neighbor algorithm that merged closely related sequences to remove PCR and sequencing errors. CDR3 sequences were aligned to IMGT reference sequences to assign V, D and J gene segments. For a sequence to be retained, at least a six-nucleotide match to both a V gene segment and a J gene segment was required. Rearrangements were called productive when the CDR3 lacked stop codons and stayed in frame with V and J; all others were non-productive. CDR3 was defined by IMGT convention, running from the second conserved V-encoded cysteine to the conserved J-encoded phenylalanine. The earlier analysis of some 540 of the donors excluded any sequence lacking an unambiguous match to a single V gene segment. In an earlier analysis of 587 of the donors, a V segment was called functional when productive rearrangements were above 56.7%, and segregating when the standard deviation between donors exceeded 5%. A statistical classification framework was built for diagnosing cytomegalovirus status from the catalog of TCR beta chain sequences. In a later analysis, TCR nucleotide sequences were compared against IMGT/GENE-DB human TR gene sequences so that V and J genes could be assigned. The TCRdist pipeline was used in a later analysis to assign CDR3 sequences and most-parsimonious VDJ recombination scenarios. In a later analysis, every TCR beta chain was defined by the combination of its CDR3 amino acid sequence and its V-gene family, and reads without a unique V-gene family were dropped. A later analysis removed 592 highly shared, low-generation-probability nucleotide sequences to deal with suspected cross-contamination and a sequencing artifact. In a later analysis, a clonal expansion index for each public chain was calculated from normalized within-repertoire ranks of inferred template counts. A later analysis computed generation probabilities with a VDJ recombination model fitted to out-of-frame rearrangements, and checked the results against IGoR. A later analysis scored TCR-TCR, TCR-HLA and TCR-CMV co-occurrence with hypergeometric tests, applying a repertoire-size bias correction to TCR pairs. To estimate false discovery rates, a later analysis permuted the HLA or CMV assignments 20 times. In a later analysis, co-occurring TCRs were grouped with DBSCAN, and TCRdist sequence similarity was added when clustering was performed within HLA-allele-positive subsets. Repertoires with fewer than 30,000 or more than 120,000 public chains were left out of co-occurrence clustering, as were five repertoires with anomalous nucleotide sharing. Entries here come from immuneACCESS through TCRdb and include only in-frame sequences with V and J called. Some clones fail to appear in such tables; in the studies checked, an unresolved V gene covers under half of the shortfall, and the cause of the remainder is unknown. The D gene and trimming were derived from the DNA, and the V and J assignments and clone size from that table. For this sample there are about 300,000 clones; 70% to 90% appear just once. Roughly 4% of the sample rests with the top ten.

The paper's findings and limits, for the study overall: A later genetic analysis associated a missense DCLRE1C variant with V-gene and J-gene trimming of TCR beta chains, and an independent cohort replicated the association. In a later analysis, several top co-occurrence clusters were reported to appear linked to parvovirus B19, influenza, CMV and Epstein-Barr virus. A later analysis associated about 16,000 TCR beta sequences with specific HLA alleles at a false discovery rate of 0.05. Three of the identified cytomegalovirus-associated TCR beta chains were confirmed in vitro to be specific for cytomegalovirus antigens. According to a later analysis, TCR association rates differed among HLA loci, with DRB1 alleles showing the most associated TCRs and HLA-C alleles showing the fewest. The 87-base-pair reads could not distinguish some IMGT-functional V segments, including TRBV6-2 and TRBV6-3, so those segments were excluded. Cytomegalovirus status was reported to be diagnosed by the classifier with high specificity and sensitivity in both the original and validation cohorts. According to a later analysis, most CMV-associated TCR beta chains appeared to be HLA-restricted, and the HLA associations seemed to be driven largely by CMV exposure. In this cohort, only TCR beta chains were sequenced, and detectable features were limited by the absence of alpha or paired-chain data. While some public TCRs were present in many individuals, most TCR sequences turned up only very rarely across donors. The presence/absence analyses assumed that sequencing depth was roughly uniform across donors, and that assumption may not be true. The only immune exposure information available for the cohort was CMV serostatus. A later genetic analysis reported fewer N-insertions in productive TCRs among donors in an Asian-associated ancestry cluster than the roughly 620-donor mean. Linkage disequilibrium might explain the correlated functional status among segregating V segments, but an unknown experimental factor could not be excluded. According to the authors, the approach could potentially be generalized to other disease states and immunological phenotypes. A group of highly shared sequence variants was considered likely to be a technical artifact of the sequencing pipeline. Because HLA typing was missing for some donors at each locus, association tests included only the typed subset. Compared with equally common non-associated chains, HLA-associated TCR beta chains in a later analysis were more clonally expanded and had lower generation probabilities. A further reported finding was that TCR beta sequences accurately predicted the HLA-A and HLA-B alleles for most subjects in the first cohort. Because counts were too low, approximately 15 rarely observed V segments, including chromosome 9 orphons, were excluded from the earlier analysis of 587 of the donors. Broadly in line with IMGT annotations, most TCR beta V segments showed up in productive rearrangements about 87% or about 30% of the time in an earlier analysis of 450 to 750 of the donors. In the study, around 150 TCR beta chains were listed as associated with cytomegalovirus. Assigning TCR associations to individual alleles was difficult when HLA alleles, especially DR and DQ, strongly co-occurred.

The cohort consisted of 670 or so healthy bone marrow donors. Cohort members were all nominally healthy when sampled, although unrecorded immune exposures were likely present. The donor was CMV seropositive and belonged to the group of some 290 seropositive cohort members. Each donor provided a peripheral blood sample, and peripheral blood mononuclear cells were used for TCR beta sequencing. Genomic DNA was extracted from the blood cell samples with the Qiagen DNeasy Blood Extraction Kit. In the germline V gene, CDR1 corresponds to MDHEN and CDR2 to SYDVKM. Ends trimmed: V by 5 bases, J by 4 bases; bases unmatched to a gene: 13. Reading from cysteine to phenylalanine, the CDR3 counts 16 amino acids. Of all the DNA, just the CDR3 is kept, 48 bases in frame from base 1.

The rearrangement combines TRBV28 with TRBJ2-7; TRBD1 fits 8 bases in the junction. The sequence was collected from a middle-aged man in good health and CMV-seropositive. The sample consisted of PBMCs. The nucleotides are TGTGCCAGCAGTCCGTACAGGGGGGCGAGGGAGTACGAGCAGTACTTC. This gives the protein CASSPYRGAREYEQYF. Here the CDR3 is joined to the reference TRBV28 and TRBJ2-7 genes, and the full variable domain is: DVKVTQSSRYLVKRTGEKVFLECVQDMDHENMFWYRQDPGLGLRLIYFSYDVKMKEKGDIPEGYSVSREKKERFSLILESASTNQTSMYLCASSPYRGAREYEQYFGPGTRLTVT.